These T cell receptor beta chains were read from a single sample in a study of radiation and T cells in renal cell carcinoma. The table came from immunoSEQ multiplex PCR; TCRdb's copy has only in-frame clones and leaves some out. The sample holds some 80,000 clones, around 85% seen once. The sequences come from blood, collected from a patient whose treatment included radiotherapy and nephrectomy. The receptors here all came from a woman aged 45-65 years with renal cell carcinoma. Each CDR3 is given with its conserved first and last residue. The order of the fields is D gene, J gene, V gene, clone size, CDR3 protein, CDR3 DNA. The D gene is left open where the match is weak. Clone size is shown for a subset of rows, as once, few, many or a class of expanded clone.

TRBD2	TRBJ2-5	TRBV2	NA	CASSGEGETQYF	TGTGCCAGCAGCGGGGAGGGGGAGACCCAGTACTTC
NA	TRBJ2-7	TRBV5-1	once	CASSFSNPGGEQYF	TGTGCCAGCAGCTTTTCCAATCCTGGGGGGGAGCAGTACTTC
NA	TRBJ2-5	TRBV5-1	NA	CASSLRRVDQYF	TGCGCCAGCAGCTTGCGTCGGGTGGACCAGTACTTC
NA	TRBJ2-3	TRBV10-1	NA	CASSELGETDTQYF	TGCGCCAGCAGTGAGCTGGGGGAGACAGATACGCAGTATTTT
NA	TRBJ1-5	TRBV5-4	few	CASSPDPNQPQHF	TGTGCCAGCAGCCCGGACCCCAATCAGCCCCAGCATTTT
NA	TRBJ1-1	TRBV18	NA	CASSPSGANTEAFF	TGTGCCAGCTCACCATCAGGGGCGAACACTGAAGCTTTCTTT
NA	TRBJ2-7	TRBV18	NA	CASSPPGGRSHEQYF	TGTGCCAGCTCACCACCAGGAGGGAGAAGCCACGAGCAGTACTTC
NA	TRBJ2-3	TRBV4-2	NA	CASSQLTLTSQGTDTQYF	TGTGCCAGCAGCCAATTAACCCTCACTAGCCAGGGGACAGATACGCAGTATTTT
NA	TRBJ1-3	TRBV28	NA	CASSLSLGNTIYF	TGTGCCAGCAGTTTAAGTCTGGGAAACACCATATATTTT
TRBD1	TRBJ2-7	TRBV29-1	NA	CSVRSGQGSYEQYF	TGCAGCGTTCGTTCTGGACAGGGCTCCTACGAGCAGTACTTC
NA	TRBJ2-7	TRBV4-3	NA	CASSKGGFSYEQYF	TGCGCCAGCAGTAAGGGGGGGTTCTCCTACGAGCAGTACTTC
TRBD2	TRBJ2-3	TRBV9	NA	CASSASGRGGDTQYF	TGTGCCAGCAGCGCTAGCGGGAGGGGTGGTGATACGCAGTATTTT
NA	TRBJ1-2	TRBV7-2	NA	CASSLVTAEAGYTF	TGTGCCAGCAGCTTGGTCACAGCAGAAGCTGGCTACACCTTC
NA	TRBJ1-3	TRBV7-2	few	CASSFRLGGTIYF	TGTGCCAGCAGCTTCCGGCTCGGGGGGACCATATATTTT
TRBD1	TRBJ2-2	TRBV7-2	NA	CASSPSIWQGVVGTGELFF	TGTGCCAGCAGCCCATCCATCTGGCAGGGGGTGGTAGGAACCGGGGAGCTGTTTTTT
NA	TRBJ2-1	TRBV4-3	NA	CASSQGLSGYADEQFF	TGCGCCAGCAGCCAAGGCCTGAGCGGGTACGCCGATGAGCAGTTCTTC
NA	TRBJ1-2	TRBV15	few	CATSRDRAGAYGYTF	TGTGCCACCAGCAGAGATCGGGCAGGGGCCTATGGCTACACCTTC
TRBD1	TRBJ1-2	TRBV9	NA	CASSDRQGGYGYTF	TGTGCCAGCAGCGATAGACAGGGGGGCTATGGCTACACCTTC
NA	TRBJ1-5	TRBV7-2	NA	CASSQGWYQPQHF	TGTGCCAGCAGCCAAGGGTGGTACCAGCCCCAGCATTTT
NA	TRBJ2-2	TRBV10-2	NA	CASRAQYTGELFF	TGCGCCAGCAGGGCACAATACACCGGGGAGCTGTTTTTT
NA	TRBJ2-3	TRBV7-2	NA	CASSPDSYTDTQYF	TGTGCCAGCAGCCCCGACAGTTACACAGATACGCAGTATTTT
TRBD1	TRBJ1-4	TRBV19	NA	CASSHPRGTGFREKLFF	TGTGCCAGTAGCCATCCCCGGGGGACAGGTTTTAGAGAAAAACTGTTTTTT
NA	TRBJ1-3	TRBV18	NA	CASSPPGLNAGNTIYF	TGTGCCAGCTCACCACCGGGACTGAACGCCGGAAACACCATATATTTT
TRBD1	TRBJ2-7	TRBV5-1	few	CASSLGGQGLYEQYF	TGCGCCAGCAGCTTGGGGGGACAGGGGCTCTACGAGCAGTACTTC
NA	TRBJ1-2	TRBV4-3	NA	CASSQATATNYGYTF	TGCGCCAGCAGCCAAGCGACAGCCACTAACTATGGCTACACCTTC
TRBD2	TRBJ2-5	TRBV5-1	NA	CASSGGTGRETQYF	TGCGCCAGCAGCGGAGGGACCGGGAGGGAGACCCAGTACTTC
NA	TRBJ1-4	TRBV2	once	CASSVGLATNEKLFF	TGTGCCAGCAGTGTGGGTTTAGCAACTAATGAAAAACTGTTTTTT
NA	TRBJ2-7	TRBV5-4	once	CASSLEGKLHEQYF	TGTGCCAGCAGCTTGGAAGGCAAATTGCACGAGCAGTACTTC
NA	TRBJ1-2	TRBV7-9	NA	CASSSGGGYENGYTF	TGTGCCAGCAGCTCCGGGGGCGGGTATGAAAATGGCTACACCTTC
NA	TRBJ2-5	TRBV13	NA	CASSLGIGTQYF	TGTGCCAGCAGCTTAGGAATCGGGACCCAGTACTTC
NA	TRBJ1-4	TRBV15	NA	CATSRDGGPGEKLFF	TGTGCCACCAGCAGAGATGGGGGGCCAGGTGAAAAACTGTTTTTT
NA	TRBJ2-5	TRBV7-6	NA	CASSLEPGSRKETQYF	TGTGCCAGCAGCTTAGAACCAGGGTCTCGCAAGGAGACCCAGTACTTC
NA	TRBJ2-3	TRBV9	NA	CASSTTSFPDTQYF	TGTGCCAGCAGCACGACTAGTTTCCCAGATACGCAGTATTTT
NA	TRBJ1-3	TRBV6-5	NA	CASSKTDNSGNTIYF	TGTGCCAGCAGCAAAACAGACAACTCTGGAAACACCATATATTTT
TRBD1	TRBJ1-6	TRBV15	once	CATSRGQGVNSPLHF	TGTGCCACCAGCAGGGGACAGGGAGTAAATTCACCCCTCCACTTT
TRBD1	TRBJ1-6	TRBV28	few	CASRRGQGSSPLHF	TGTGCCAGCAGAAGGGGACAGGGATCTTCACCCCTCCACTTT
NA	TRBJ2-6	TRBV7-3	NA	CASSLGPISGANVLTF	TGTGCCAGCAGCTTGGGCCCTATCTCTGGGGCCAACGTCCTGACTTTC